This TCR beta chain was documented in a study of CD4 T cell repertoires in COVID-19. Looking at the study overall: After nine to ten days of IL-2 expansion, CFSE-low cells were relabeled and restimulated with other coronavirus spikes.

Measured with immunoSEQ multiplex PCR; TCRdb has only the in-frame clones, and not every one. The sample lists tens of thousands of clones, around four fifths seen once, with about 0.61% in the top ten. Sequencing was done directly on freshly isolated, uncultured memory T cells. This clone has only a few counts. This material consisted of CD4+ T cells from peripheral blood, taken after recovery from COVID-19. This receptor was obtained from a human donor who had COVID-19.

CDR3 in DNA: TGCAGTGCTAGCGGGTTCAATGAGCAGTTCTTC. This encodes CSASGFNEQFF. This sequence joins TRBV20-1 and TRBJ2-1; D ambiguous. Deletions cut 3 bases from V and 6 bases from J, with 6 bases between. This CDR3 contains 11 residues. Germline lookup yields CDR1 DFQATT and CDR2 SNEGSKA (reference sequence).